This T cell receptor (beta chain) was sequenced during a study of blood T cell repertoires in COVID-19. Study background: COVID-19 samples collected from the United States, Italy and Spain covered acute and convalescent phases. From T cells, B-cell-depleted T cells, or PBMCs came the material, which was cDNA or gDNA.

The authors' processing: Reference gene primer amplification gave estimated nucleated cell counts. This table comes from immunoSEQ multiplex PCR, and its TCRdb copy is limited to in-frame clones, with some not included. That table supplies the V and J calls and clone size; D and trimming were determined from the DNA. The table shows around 140,000 clones, with about 77% occurring only once. From germline, CDR1 is SGHDT and CDR2 YYEEEE. This CDR3 spans 14 amino acids. Between the trimmed V and J ends, which lost 4 bases and 7 bases, there was a span of 17 bases. The rearrangement joins TRBV5-6 to TRBJ1-1; D is undetermined. The source material was peripheral blood. This TCR was sampled from a woman in her fifties or sixties with active or convalescent COVID-19. CDR3 nucleotides: TGTGCCAGCAGCCCCTTAGGTCGTACGGGTGAAGCTTTCTTT. Amino acid sequence: CASSPLGRTGEAFF.